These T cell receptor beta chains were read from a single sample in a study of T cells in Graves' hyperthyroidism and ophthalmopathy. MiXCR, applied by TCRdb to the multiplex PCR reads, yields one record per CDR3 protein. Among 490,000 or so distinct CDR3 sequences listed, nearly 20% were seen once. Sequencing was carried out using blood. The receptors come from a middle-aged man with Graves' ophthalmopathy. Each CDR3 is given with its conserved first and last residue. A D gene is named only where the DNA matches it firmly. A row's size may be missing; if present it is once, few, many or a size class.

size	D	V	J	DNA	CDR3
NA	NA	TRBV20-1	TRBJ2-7	TGCAGTGCTAGAGCAGGCCAGGGAGCCTACGAGCAGTACTTC	CSARAGQGAYEQYF
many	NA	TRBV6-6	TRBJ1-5	TGTGCCAGCAGTTACATGCCAGATAGCAATCAGCCCCAGCATTTT	CASSYMPDSNQPQHF
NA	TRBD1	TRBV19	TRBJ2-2	TGTGCCAGTAGTCGGACAGGGGGCGTCACCGGGGAGCTGTTTTTT	CASSRTGGVTGELFF
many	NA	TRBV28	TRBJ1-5	TGTGCCAGCAGTTCGCCGGTTCCAAGGCAGCCCCAGCATTTT	CASSSPVPRQPQHF
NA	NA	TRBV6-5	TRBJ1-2	TGTGCCAGCAGTTATGGACTAGTAAGGGGTGGCTACACCTTC	CASSYGLVRGGYTF
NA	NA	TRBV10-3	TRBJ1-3	TGTGCCATCAGGGAGGCTGCTGGAAACACCATATATTTT	CAIREAAGNTIYF
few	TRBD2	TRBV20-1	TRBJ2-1	TGCAGTGCTGGACTAGCGATGGGCGATGAGCAGTTCTTC	CSAGLAMGDEQFF
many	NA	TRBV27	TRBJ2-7	TGTGCCAGCAGTTTATCGAACAGATACGAGCAGTACTTC	CASSLSNRYEQYF
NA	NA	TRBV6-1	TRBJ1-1	TGTGCCGGATCACAGGGGAACACTGAAGCTTTCTTT	CAGSQGNTEAFF
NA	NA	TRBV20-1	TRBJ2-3	TGCAGTGCTAGGGAAACAGGATTAGGGGGGGGAAGGCAGTATTTT	CSARETGLGGGRQYF
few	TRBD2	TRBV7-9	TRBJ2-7	TGTGCCAGCAGGATAAGCGGGAGCATGGCCGAGCAGTACTTC	CASRISGSMAEQYF
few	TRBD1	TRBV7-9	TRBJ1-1	TGTGCCAGCAGGCTACCGACAGGGGTGAACACTGAAGCTTTCTTT	CASRLPTGVNTEAFF
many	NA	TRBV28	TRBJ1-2	TGTGCCAGCAGCTTAGGATCCGGTCCCGTGTTTGGCTATGGCTACACCTTC	CASSLGSGPVFGYGYTF
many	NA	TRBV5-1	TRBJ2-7	TGCGCCAGCAGCTTTGGGTCCACCTCCACCTACGAGCAGTACTTC	CASSFGSTSTYEQYF
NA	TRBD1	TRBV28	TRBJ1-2	TGTGCCAGCAGTTTCGAAGGTTGGCAGGGGGCGGACGGCTACACCTTC	CASSFEGWQGADGYTF
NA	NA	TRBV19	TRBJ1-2	TGTGCCAGTACCCCTCTATACGACGGCTATGGCTACACCTTC	CASTPLYDGYGYTF
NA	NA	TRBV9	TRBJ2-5	TGTGCCAGCAGCGCCAAAACAGGGCTCCTCTTGGAGACCCAGTACTTC	CASSAKTGLLLETQYF
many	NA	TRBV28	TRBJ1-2	TGTGCCAGCAGTTTAGGAGGGGTGTGGGGAGGTGGCTACACCTTC	CASSLGGVWGGGYTF
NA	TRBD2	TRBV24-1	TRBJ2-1	TGTGCCACCAGTGATTTTCCCGGACTAGCGGGAGGGGGTTCCTACAATGAGCAGTTCTTC	CATSDFPGLAGGGSYNEQFF
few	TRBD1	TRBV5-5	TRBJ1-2	TGTGCCAGCAGCTTACGGACAGGGGCAGGACACTATGGCTACACCTTC	CASSLRTGAGHYGYTF
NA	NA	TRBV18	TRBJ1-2	TGTGCCAGCTCATTAGGATCACCCCGGGCTAACTATGGCTACACCTTC	CASSLGSPRANYGYTF
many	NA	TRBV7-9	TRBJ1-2	TGTGCCAGCCGAAGTCTGGGCGGCTACACCTTC	CASRSLGGYTF
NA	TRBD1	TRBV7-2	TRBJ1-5	TGTGCCAGCAGCAGGGGGCCTATCAATCAGCCCCAGCATTTT	CASSRGPINQPQHF
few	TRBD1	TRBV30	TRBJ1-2	TGTGCCTGGAATGTTAGGGTCAGGGGGCAACATGGCTACACCTTC	CAWNVRVRGQHGYTF
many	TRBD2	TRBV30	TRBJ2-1	TGTGCCTGGAGTCGTCTAGCGGGAGTCGGCAATGAGCAGTTCTTC	CAWSRLAGVGNEQFF
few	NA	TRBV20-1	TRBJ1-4	TGCAGTGCTAGCAGGGCGGAAGGGGGAAATGAAAAACTGTTTTTT	CSASRAEGGNEKLFF
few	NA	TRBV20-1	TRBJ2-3	TGCAGTGCTAGAGATTGGACCGTCACAACAGATACGCAGTATTTT	CSARDWTVTTDTQYF
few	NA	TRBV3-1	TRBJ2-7	TGTGCCAGCAGCCAAGATCGTCCAACCGGCAGCTACGAGCAGTACTTC	CASSQDRPTGSYEQYF
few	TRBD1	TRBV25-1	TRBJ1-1	TGTGCCAGCAGCCCGGGACAGATAAACTTGAACACTGAAGCTTTCTTT	CASSPGQINLNTEAFF
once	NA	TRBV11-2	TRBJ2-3	TGTGCCAGCGGAGGGCAGGTCACAGATACGCAGTATTTT	CASGGQVTDTQYF
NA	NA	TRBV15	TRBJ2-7	TGTGCCACCAGCAGAGATCGTACAGGCCCGAGCTCCTACGAGCAGTACTTC	CATSRDRTGPSSYEQYF
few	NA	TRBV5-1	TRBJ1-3	TGCGCCAGCAGCCGACAGGACCCCTCTGGAAACACCATATATTTT	CASSRQDPSGNTIYF
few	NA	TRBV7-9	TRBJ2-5	TGTGCCAGCAGCTTACCAGGGTCGGGAGAGACCCAGTACTTC	CASSLPGSGETQYF
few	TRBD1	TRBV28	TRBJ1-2	TGTGCCAGCAGTCCCCAACAGGGGGCGGTCTATGGCTACACCTTC	CASSPQQGAVYGYTF
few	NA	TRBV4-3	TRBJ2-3	TGCGCCAGCAGCCAGGCCGACACAGATACGCAGTATTTT	CASSQADTDTQYF
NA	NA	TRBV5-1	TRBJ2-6	TGCGCCAGCAGCTTGCTAGACAGCTCTGGGGCCAACGTCCTGACTTTC	CASSLLDSSGANVLTF
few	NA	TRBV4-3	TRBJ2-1	TGCGCCAGCAGCCAAGGACCGTCCGGAGGGAGCAATGAGCAGTTCTTC	CASSQGPSGGSNEQFF
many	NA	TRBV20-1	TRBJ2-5	TGCAGTGGGGTGGCAGGGGAGACCCAGTACTTC	CSGVAGETQYF
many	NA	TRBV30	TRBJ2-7	TGTGCCTGGAGTTCCTCCCAGAAGCAGTACTTC	CAWSSSQKQYF
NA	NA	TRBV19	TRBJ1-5	TGTGCCAGTGGATTAACGGTGGCCAGACAGCCCCAGCATTTT	CASGLTVARQPQHF
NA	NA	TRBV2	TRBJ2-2	TGTGCCAGCAGAGGGGATCCCAACAGGGCTAACACCGGGGAGCTGTTTTTT	CASRGDPNRANTGELFF
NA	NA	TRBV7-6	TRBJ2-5	TGTGCCAGCAGTGGGTCATCCCGGCTAGCCGACCTCCAAGAGACCCAGTACTTC	CASSGSSRLADLQETQYF
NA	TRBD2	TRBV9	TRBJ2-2	TGTGCCAGCAGCTCCAGCGGGGGGGCCACCGGGGAGCTGTTTTTT	CASSSSGGATGELFF
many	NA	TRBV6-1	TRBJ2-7	TGTGCCAGCAGTATTCGACAGGGCAGGAAGGGAGGGTCCTACGAGCAGTACTTC	CASSIRQGRKGGSYEQYF
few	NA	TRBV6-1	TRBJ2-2	TGTGCCAGCCATCGGACACTGAACACCGGGGAGCTGTTTTTT	CASHRTLNTGELFF
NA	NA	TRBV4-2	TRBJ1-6	TGTGCCAGCAGCCGCCGGGACGCCGACAATTCACCCCTCCACTTT	CASSRRDADNSPLHF
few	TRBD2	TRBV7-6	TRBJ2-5	TGTGCCAGCAGCCCCACCCCGGGGGGGCTTCGAGAGACCCAGTACTTC	CASSPTPGGLRETQYF
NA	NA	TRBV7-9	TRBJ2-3	TGTGCCAGCAGCCCGCGACTGCAAGATACGCAGTATTTT	CASSPRLQDTQYF
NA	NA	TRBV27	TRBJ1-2	TGTGCCAGCAGTGGACTGGGATCGTTCGGCTACACCTTC	CASSGLGSFGYTF
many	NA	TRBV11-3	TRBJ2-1	TGTGCCAGCAGCTCACGGACAGATTACAATGAGCAGTTCTTC	CASSSRTDYNEQFF
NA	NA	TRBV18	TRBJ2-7	TGTGCCAGCTCACCCCCTTCCAGGGGCTCCTACGAGCAGTACTTC	CASSPPSRGSYEQYF
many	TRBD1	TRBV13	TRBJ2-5	TGTGCCAGCAGCCCTACAGGACAGGGTCAAGAGACCCAGTACTTC	CASSPTGQGQETQYF
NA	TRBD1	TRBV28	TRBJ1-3	TGTGCCACTCTTAATGGGGGGCAGGGGGCGGCTATCGACACCATATATTTT	CATLNGGQGAAIDTIYF